One and the same sample provided the 17 T cell receptor beta chains below, sequenced in a study of shared clonotypes between healthy human individuals. Only in-frame clones appear in the TCRdb table, and some are missing; sequencing was by immunoSEQ multiplex PCR. Of some 1.4 million clones in the sample, approximately 96% were seen once. Sequencing used naive CD4+ T cells sorted from blood. Regarding subset: CD45RA+ positively selected. All receptors derive from a man younger than 45 in good health.

The chain combines TRBV27 with TRBJ1-1, with D tentatively TRBD1 (6 bases). This CDR3 contains 14 residues. V was clipped by 3 bases and J by 4 bases, with 12 bases between them. CDR1 MNHEY and CDR2 SMNVEV come from the germline V gene (reference sequence). The CDR3 spells CASSFRGRGTEAFF. DNA of the CDR3: TGTGCCAGCAGTTTTCGGGGCAGGGGCACTGAAGCTTTCTTT.

The genes are TRBV7-9 and TRBJ1-2; 8 nucleotides line up with TRBD1. The CDR3 is made up of 13 amino acids. V was pared by 6 bases and J by 5 bases, with 5 bases of the junction left unmatched. Per germline, CDR1 SEHNR and CDR2 FQNEAQ (reference sequence). The CDR3 is CASSQQGVYGYTF. In DNA form, the CDR3 reads TGTGCCAGCAGTCAACAGGGGGTTTATGGCTACACCTTC.

The chain is built from TRBV27 and TRBJ2-1; D is perhaps TRBD1 (6 bases). The germline V gene encodes CDR1 MNHEY and CDR2 SMNVEV (reference sequence). V shed 7 bases and J shed 3 bases, with 22 bases lying between them. This CDR3 has 17 residues. This chain's CDR3 is CASKKYLIGQIYNEQFF. DNA of the CDR3: TGTGCCAGCAAAAAATACCTGATCGGACAGATCTACAATGAGCAGTTCTTC.

This chain connects TRBV5-1 to TRBJ1-3; D is possibly TRBD1 (6 bases). Looked up from germline, CDR1 is SGHRS and CDR2 is YFSETQ. The CDR3 is made up of 16 amino acids. V was trimmed by 0 bases and J by 2 bases, leaving 12 bases between them. The CDR3 DNA follows: TGCGCCAGCAGCTTGGGGCGGGGGCTCGCTGGAAACACCATATATTTT. It encodes CASSLGRGLAGNTIYF.

The chain couples TRBV5-1 to TRBJ2-5, with D unclear. Trimming cost V 0 bases and J 7 bases, with 13 bases left between them. CDR1 SGHRS and CDR2 YFSETQ come from the germline V gene. The CDR3 loop spans 14 amino acids. The CDR3 nucleotides are TGCGCCAGCAGCTTGGAGCCTCGCTGGCGGACCCAGTACTTC. Translated: CASSLEPRWRTQYF. The complete variable domain, with remaining parts taken from reference TRBV5-1 and TRBJ2-5, reads KAGVTQTPRYLIKTRGQQVTLSCSPISGHRSVSWYQQTPGQGLQFLFEYFSETQRNKGNFPGRFSGRQFSNSRSEMNVSTLELGDSALYLCASSLEPRWRTQYFGPGTRLLVL.

The chain joins TRBV19 to TRBJ2-5; D tentatively reads TRBD1 or TRBD2 (6 bases each). V lost 7 bases and J 2 bases, leaving 17 bases between the germline ends. Germline V lookup: CDR1 LNHDA, CDR2 SQIVND (reference sequence). This CDR3 comprises 15 residues. CDR3 in DNA: TGTGCCAGTAAGGGTCGGGGGCTAAGACAAGAGACCCAGTACTTC. Translation: CASKGRGLRQETQYF.

The chain joins TRBV30 to TRBJ2-5; D is perhaps TRBD1 (6 bases). V was trimmed by 6 bases and J by 5 bases, leaving 13 bases between them. The CDR3 is 12 amino acids. CDR1 is GTSNPN and CDR2 is SVGIG in the germline V gene (reference sequence). The CDR3 bases are TGTGCCTGTACAGGGATCGGGGAGACCCAGTACTTC. Translation gives CACTGIGETQYF.

This clone occurred once. The V gene is TRBV7-9, the J gene TRBJ2-7; no clear D. V was trimmed by 6 bases and J by 3 bases, leaving 21 bases between them. Germline CDR1 and CDR2: SEHNR and FQNEAQ (reference sequence). The CDR3 consists of 16 residues. The CDR3 sequence: CASRAKWANSGYEQYF. In nucleotides, the CDR3 is TGTGCCAGCAGAGCAAAGTGGGCCAACTCCGGCTACGAGCAGTACTTC.

CDR3 amino acids: CASSAPGLTDTQYF. The CDR3 DNA reads as TGTGCCAGCAGCGCTCCGGGGCTCACAGATACGCAGTATTTT. The V and J genes are TRBV7-3 and TRBJ2-3; D could derive from TRBD1 or TRBD2 (5 bases each). The CDR3 covers 14 residues. V was clipped by 5 bases and J by 2 bases, with 11 bases between them. The germline V gene encodes CDR1 SGHTA and CDR2 FQGTGA. Drawing the rest from reference TRBV7-3 and TRBJ2-3, the complete variable domain is GAGVSQTPSNKVTEKGKYVELRCDPISGHTALYWYRQSLGQGPEFLIYFQGTGAADDSGLPNDRFFAVRPEGSVSTLKIQRTERGDSAVYLCASSAPGLTDTQYFGPGTRLTVL.

The J gene is TRBJ1-5, the V gene TRBV29-1; 9 bases map to TRBD1. V was clipped by 4 bases and J by 5 bases; unmatched bases: 6. Germline assignment: CDR1 SQVTM and CDR2 ANQGSEA. There are 14 residues in the CDR3. The CDR3 region has the DNA TGCAGCGTTGTCACAGGGGGCTACGATCAGCCCCAGCATTTT. Residues: CSVVTGGYDQPQHF.

The CDR3 loop reads CASSLSQGWSNEQFF. The DNA for the CDR3 is TGCGCCAGCAGCTTGTCGCAGGGATGGAGCAATGAGCAGTTCTTC. This chain uses TRBV5-1 with TRBJ2-1; tentatively, D is TRBD1 (5 bases). The V end lost 1 base, the J end lost 6 bases, and 14 bases lay between the germline ends. The CDR3 has 15 amino acids. Germline assignment: CDR1 SGHRS and CDR2 YFSETQ. The variable domain in full, completed from reference TRBV5-1 and TRBJ2-1, reads KAGVTQTPRYLIKTRGQQVTLSCSPISGHRSVSWYQQTPGQGLQFLFEYFSETQRNKGNFPGRFSGRQFSNSRSEMNVSTLELGDSALYLCASSLSQGWSNEQFFGPGTRLTVL.

The rearrangement links TRBV5-1 to TRBJ2-7; weak D call: TRBD2 (6 bases). The CDR3 totals 14 residues. V lost 4 bases to trimming and J lost 0 bases, with 11 bases between them. Germline V CDR1 and CDR2: SGHRS, YFSETQ. The CDR3 sequence: CASSAEGPSYEQYF. CDR3 DNA sequence: TGCGCCAGCAGCGCGGAGGGACCCTCCTACGAGCAGTACTTC.

The rearrangement joins TRBV29-1 to TRBJ1-1; D is unresolved. CDR1 is SQVTM and CDR2 is ANQGSEA in the germline V gene. The CDR3 covers 13 residues. V was clipped by 2 bases and J by 1 base, with 8 bases between them. CDR3 DNA sequence: TGCAGCGTTGAAATACTTGCGAACACTGAAGCTTTCTTT. This codes for CSVEILANTEAFF.

The chain has TRBV5-1 and TRBJ2-1, with D possibly being TRBD1 or TRBD2 (6 bases each). The CDR3 sequence is 13 residues long. V lost 7 bases and J lost 6, with 14 bases in between. Germline values: CDR1 SGHRS, CDR2 YFSETQ. CDR3 DNA sequence: TGCGCCAGCCAAAGATGGGGGGCCAATGAGCAGTTCTTC. This encodes CASQRWGANEQFF.

The V gene is TRBV5-6, the J gene TRBJ2-2, with D possibly TRBD1 on 6 matching bases. Germline V gives CDR1 SGHDT, CDR2 YYEEEE. Trimming pared 4 bases from V and 9 bases from J, leaving 19 bases between. The CDR3 length is 15 residues. The CDR3 sequence is CASSRWHLGARELFF. DNA of the CDR3: TGTGCCAGCAGCCGCTGGCACTTGGGGGCCCGGGAGCTGTTTTTT.

In regard to this clone: Other DNA sequences in the same sample also yield this CDR3. V is TRBV6-1 and J is TRBJ1-2; D may be TRBD1 (6 bases). Trimming took 3 bases from V and 4 from J, leaving 12 bases between them. Germline CDR1 and CDR2: MNHNS and SASEGT. The CDR3 spans 14 residues. The CDR3 DNA is TGTGCCAGCAGTGAGGCAGGGGTCATCTATGGCTACACCTTC. It yields the protein CASSEAGVIYGYTF.

The rearrangement joins TRBV27 to TRBJ2-3; 7 nucleotides line up with TRBD1. Germline-derived CDR1 and CDR2 are MNHEY and SMNVEV (reference sequence). This CDR3 contains 20 residues. Trimming took 2 bases from V and 0 from J; bases not matched to a gene: 17. The CDR3 protein is CASSLGSPSRGQRSTDTQYF. The CDR3 DNA is TGTGCCAGCAGTTTAGGATCCCCTTCACGGGGACAGAGAAGCACAGATACGCAGTATTTT.